In this sample, the clone carrying this T cell receptor beta chain turned up a few times. CDR3 length: 15 amino acids. V was pared by 2 bases and J by 1 base, with 10 bases between. Germline V gene data show CDR1 as KGHDR and CDR2 as SFDVKD. The sample belongs to a study of T cells after yellow fever vaccination. In TCRdb, the 5' RACE reads were re-called with MiXCR into one record per CDR3 protein. The repertoire includes 610,000 or so distinct CDR3 sequences, around 12% of them detected once, and about 16% sits in the top ten. This receptor was taken from a man under 40 who received the YFV17D yellow fever vaccine. This chain joins TRBV24-1 and TRBJ2-5; D ambiguous. This specimen consisted of PBMCs, obtained on the day of the yellow fever booster vaccination. The CDR3 loop reads CATSDSGPSQETQYF. CDR3 DNA sequence: TGTGCCACCAGTGATTCCGGCCCGAGCCAAGAGACCCAGTACTTC.